This T cell receptor beta chain was sequenced for a study of blood T cells in healthy people across ages (dated by TCRdb to about 2015). In terms of the full investigation: In model experiments, template switching captured about one uniquely barcoded TCR beta cDNA molecule for every two T cells. Using deep sequencing normalized with unique cDNA molecular identifiers, the study measured how TCR beta repertoire diversity changes with age. The donors were divided into four age groups: young (average approximately 15 years), middle-aged (approximately 41), aged (about 61) and long-lived (about 80). To avoid experimental bias, donors of different ages were distributed randomly across sequencing lanes. The study analyzed two additional independent replicas of 1 million unique cDNA reads from the same blood draw for two donors, one aged 18 to 30 and one aged 80 or older.

Receptor amplification or capture employed 5' RACE. The run used an Illumina HiSeq 2500. A second about 7 to 12 cycle PCR used a sample-barcoded 5' primer and a J-beta primer mix. A template-switch 5' adaptor carrying 12 random nucleotides introduced a unique molecular identifier onto each TCR beta cDNA molecule. Each sample yielded at least 3 million CDR3-containing paired-end reads. First-strand cDNA was synthesized from all RNA with the Mint cDNA synthesis kit, primed by a TRBC-specific oligonucleotide. All cDNA was treated with uracil-DNA glycosylase and then went through a first 18-cycle PCR with the universal primers M1SS and BC2_uni_R. Per the authors' processing: For normalization, 1 million high-quality reads, each with a distinct molecular identifier, were randomly selected from each sample. Reads with shared molecular identifiers were discarded instead of being binned into consensus sequences. CDR3 identification, clonotype clustering and error correction used MiTCR with a Q25 quality threshold and the strictest error-elimination algorithm. A nonparametric unseen species model using Euler transformation provided a lower-bound estimate of total TCR beta diversity. TCRdb reprocessing: public reads trimmed at Q25 with fastp, clones called with MiXCR, in-frame beta chains kept. Entries that share a CDR3 protein sequence are merged under the most common genes and DNA. The V and J calls reflect TCRdb's pipeline rather than the authors' work. This sample gives roughly 1.7 million distinct CDR3 sequences in total; about 35% of them show up just once. Clones ranked in the top ten supply approximately 10% of the sample.

This clonotype came up a few times. Its antigen target is currently unknown. Base qualities are not recorded, but no much larger clone differs from it by a single base. Summary of the overall study and its limitations: Observed TCR beta diversity correlated strongly with the percentage of naive T cells measured by flow cytometry. Estimates of total diversity from one million sequenced T cells were regarded as lower bounds and underestimates. Because the CMV infection status of the donors was unknown, age-related changes in expanded clonotypes may potentially have been confounded. Compared with the aged group, more naive CD4+ T cells, fewer expanded clones and increased TCR diversity were shown by the long-lived group, suggesting age selection. Since profiling was done on bulk unsorted PBMCs, naive and antigen-experienced compartments could not be conclusively compared. Observed TCR beta diversity per million T cells fell roughly linearly with age, and a significant reduction was already apparent by age about 43.

Donors were a few dozen systemically healthy Caucasian individuals from Russia aged roughly 6 to 100 years. Each donor gave 8 to 10 milliliters of peripheral blood, collected into EDTA-treated Vacutainer tubes. Ficoll-Paque density-gradient centrifugation was used to isolate PBMCs, with at least 6 million per sample. Total RNA, at least 6 micrograms per sample, was extracted from PBMCs with Trizol reagent. Naive CD45RAhigh/CD27high T cell percentages were measured by flow cytometry on a PBMC aliquot from every donor. Inclusive of the bounding cysteine and phenylalanine, the CDR3 is 14 residues long. Only CDR3 DNA is held: 42 bases, read in frame from base 1. CDR1 and CDR2 (SGHRS, YFSETQ) derive from the germline V gene. Trimming accounts for 4 bases at V and 1 base at J, while the number of junction bases matched to no gene is 4.

The chain links TRBV5-1 with TRBJ2-5; 7 central bases correspond to TRBD1. The origin of this receptor is a woman aged 25 to 45 in good health. Input material: blood. The sequenced DNA: TGCGCCAGCAGCATATACAGGGGCCAAGAGACCCAGTACTTC. Protein translation: CASSIYRGQETQYF.